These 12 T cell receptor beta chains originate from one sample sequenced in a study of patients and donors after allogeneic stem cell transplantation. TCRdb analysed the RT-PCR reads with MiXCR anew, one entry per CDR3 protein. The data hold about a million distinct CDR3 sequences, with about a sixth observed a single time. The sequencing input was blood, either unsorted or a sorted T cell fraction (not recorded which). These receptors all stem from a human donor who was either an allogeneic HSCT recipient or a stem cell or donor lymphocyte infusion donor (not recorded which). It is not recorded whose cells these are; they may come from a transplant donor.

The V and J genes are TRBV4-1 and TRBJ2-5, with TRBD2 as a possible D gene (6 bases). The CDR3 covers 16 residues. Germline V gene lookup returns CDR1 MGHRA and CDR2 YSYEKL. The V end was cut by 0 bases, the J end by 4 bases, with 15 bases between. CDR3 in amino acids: CASSQEIGVGGETQYF. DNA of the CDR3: TGCGCCAGCAGCCAAGAAATTGGGGTGGGAGGAGAGACCCAGTACTTC.

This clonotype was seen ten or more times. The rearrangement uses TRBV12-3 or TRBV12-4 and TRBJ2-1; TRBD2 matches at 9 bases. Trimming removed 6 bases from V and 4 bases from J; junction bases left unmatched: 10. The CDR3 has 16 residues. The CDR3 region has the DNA TGTGCCAGCAGCTTGCCGGGACTAGCATCTTACAATGAGCAGTTCTTC. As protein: CASSLPGLASYNEQFF.

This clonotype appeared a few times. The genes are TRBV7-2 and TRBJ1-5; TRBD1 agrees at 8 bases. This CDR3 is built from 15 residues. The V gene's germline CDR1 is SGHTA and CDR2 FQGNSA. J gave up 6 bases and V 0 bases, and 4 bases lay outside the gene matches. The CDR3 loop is CASSLASGTGQPQHF. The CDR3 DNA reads TGTGCCAGCAGCTTAGCCTCCGGGACAGGTCAGCCCCAGCATTTT.

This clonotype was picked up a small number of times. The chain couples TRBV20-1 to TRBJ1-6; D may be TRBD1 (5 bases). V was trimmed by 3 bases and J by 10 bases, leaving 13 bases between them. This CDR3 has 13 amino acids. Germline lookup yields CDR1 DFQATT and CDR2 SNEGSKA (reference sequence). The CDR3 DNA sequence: TGCAGTGCTAGGGACGGGGCTCAATCACCCCTCCACTTT. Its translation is CSARDGAQSPLHF.

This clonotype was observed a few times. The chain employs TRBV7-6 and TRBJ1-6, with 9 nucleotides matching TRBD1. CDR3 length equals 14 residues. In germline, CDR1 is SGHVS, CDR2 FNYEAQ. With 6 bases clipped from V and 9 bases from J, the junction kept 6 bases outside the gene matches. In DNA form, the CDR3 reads TGTGCCAGCAGAACGGGACAGGGTGGTTCACCCCTCCACTTT. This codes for CASRTGQGGSPLHF.

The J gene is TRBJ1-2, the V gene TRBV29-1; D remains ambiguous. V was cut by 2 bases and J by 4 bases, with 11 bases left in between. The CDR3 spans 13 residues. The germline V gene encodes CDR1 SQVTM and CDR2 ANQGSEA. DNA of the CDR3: TGCAGCGTTGAATCGGATTGGAGCTATGGCTACACCTTC. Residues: CSVESDWSYGYTF.

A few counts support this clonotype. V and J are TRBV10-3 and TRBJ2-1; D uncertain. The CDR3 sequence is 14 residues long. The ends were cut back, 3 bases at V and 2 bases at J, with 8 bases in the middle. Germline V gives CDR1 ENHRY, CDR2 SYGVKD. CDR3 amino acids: CAISDNGPYNEQFF. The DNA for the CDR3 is TGTGCCATCAGTGACAATGGGCCCTACAATGAGCAGTTCTTC.

The CDR3 nucleotides are TGCAGTGCTACCCCGGGGGTTTCGCTTGGGGGCTACACCTTC. Its translation is CSATPGVSLGGYTF. V usage is TRBV20-1 and J usage is TRBJ1-2; D is perhaps TRBD1 (5 bases). CDR3 length: 14 amino acids. Germline loops: CDR1 DFQATT, CDR2 SNEGSKA (reference sequence). V lost 4 bases and J lost 8, with 20 bases in between.

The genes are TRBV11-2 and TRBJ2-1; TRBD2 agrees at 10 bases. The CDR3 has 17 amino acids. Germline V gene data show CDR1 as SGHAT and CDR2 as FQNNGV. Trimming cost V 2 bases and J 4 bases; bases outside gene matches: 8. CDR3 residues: CASSLPKSGGVYNEQFF. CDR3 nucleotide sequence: TGTGCCAGCAGCTTACCCAAAAGCGGGGGGGTTTACAATGAGCAGTTCTTC.

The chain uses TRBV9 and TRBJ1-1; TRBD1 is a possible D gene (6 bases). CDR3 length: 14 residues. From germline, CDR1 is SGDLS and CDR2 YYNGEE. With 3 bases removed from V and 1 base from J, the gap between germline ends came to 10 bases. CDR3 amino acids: CASSGAGANTEAFF. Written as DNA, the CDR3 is TGTGCCAGCAGCGGAGCAGGGGCGAACACTGAAGCTTTCTTT.

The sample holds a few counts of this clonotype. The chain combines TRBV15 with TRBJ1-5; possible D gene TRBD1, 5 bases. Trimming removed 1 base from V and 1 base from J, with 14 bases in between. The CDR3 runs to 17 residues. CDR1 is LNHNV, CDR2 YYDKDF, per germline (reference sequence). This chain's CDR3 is CATSRALGRLSNQPQHF. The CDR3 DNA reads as TGTGCCACCAGCAGAGCCCTGGGACGGTTAAGCAATCAGCCCCAGCATTTT.

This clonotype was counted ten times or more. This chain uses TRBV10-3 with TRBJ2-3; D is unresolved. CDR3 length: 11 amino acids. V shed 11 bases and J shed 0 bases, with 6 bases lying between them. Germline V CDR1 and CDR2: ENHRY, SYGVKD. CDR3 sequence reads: CAVHSTDTQYF. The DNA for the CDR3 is TGTGCCGTCCATAGCACAGATACGCAGTATTTT.